This T cell receptor beta chain was recovered during a study of cytomegalovirus exposure and HLA in healthy donors. Notes on the study in general: The authors later linked a missense DCLRE1C variant to TCR beta V- and J-gene trimming.

On this clone: No antigen is known for it.

The CDR3 runs to 15 residues. V lost 8 bases and J lost 2; bases outside the gene matches: 9. Germline CDR1 and CDR2: KGHSH and LQKENI. Researchers ran the PCR with 60 Vbeta and 13 Jbeta primers. Sequencing was performed with immunoSEQ multiplex PCR; in TCRdb, only in-frame clones are kept and a portion is missing. The sample yields almost 200,000 clones, about 76% seen once. The chain recombines TRBV18 with TRBJ2-3; 8 nucleotides agree with TRBD1. The clonotype comes from a male donor in good health and CMV-seropositive. Sequenced sample: PBMCs. The CDR3 sequence is CASLQGARYTDTQYF. The CDR3 DNA is TGTGCCAGCCTGCAGGGGGCGAGGTACACAGATACGCAGTATTTT.